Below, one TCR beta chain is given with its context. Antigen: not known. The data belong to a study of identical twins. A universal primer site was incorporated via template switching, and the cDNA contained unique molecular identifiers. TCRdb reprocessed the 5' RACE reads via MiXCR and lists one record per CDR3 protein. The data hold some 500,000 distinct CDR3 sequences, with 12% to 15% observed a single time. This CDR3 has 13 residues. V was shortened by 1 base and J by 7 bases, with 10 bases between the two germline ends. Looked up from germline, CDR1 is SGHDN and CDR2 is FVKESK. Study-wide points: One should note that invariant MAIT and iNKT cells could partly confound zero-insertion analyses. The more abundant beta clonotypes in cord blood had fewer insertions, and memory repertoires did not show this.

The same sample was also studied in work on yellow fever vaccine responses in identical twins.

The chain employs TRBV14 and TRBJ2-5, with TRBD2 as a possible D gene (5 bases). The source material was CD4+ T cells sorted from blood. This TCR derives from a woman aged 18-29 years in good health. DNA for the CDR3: TGTGCCAGCAGCCAAGCGGGAATGGGGACCCAGTACTTC. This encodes CASSQAGMGTQYF. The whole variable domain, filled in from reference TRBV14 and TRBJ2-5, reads EAGVTQFPSHSVIEKGQTVTLRCDPISGHDNLYWYRRVMGKEIKFLLHFVKESKQDESGMPNNRFLAERTGGTYSTLKVQPAELEDSGVYFCASSQAGMGTQYFGPGTRLLVL.